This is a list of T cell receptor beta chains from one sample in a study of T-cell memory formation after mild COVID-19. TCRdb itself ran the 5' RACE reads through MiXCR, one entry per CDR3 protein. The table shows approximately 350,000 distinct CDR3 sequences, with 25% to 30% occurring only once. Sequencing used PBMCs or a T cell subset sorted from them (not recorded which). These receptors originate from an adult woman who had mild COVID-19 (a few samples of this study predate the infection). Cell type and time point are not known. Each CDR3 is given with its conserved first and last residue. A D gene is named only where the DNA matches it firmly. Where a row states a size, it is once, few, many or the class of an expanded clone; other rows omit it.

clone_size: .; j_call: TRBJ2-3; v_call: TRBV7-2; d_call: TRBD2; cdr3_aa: CASSVNSGRGADTQYF; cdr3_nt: TGTGCCAGCAGCGTAAATAGCGGGAGAGGGGCAGATACGCAGTATTTT
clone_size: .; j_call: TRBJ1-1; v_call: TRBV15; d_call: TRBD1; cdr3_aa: CATSRRTGDTEAFF; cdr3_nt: TGTGCCACCAGCAGGCGGACAGGGGACACTGAAGCTTTCTTT
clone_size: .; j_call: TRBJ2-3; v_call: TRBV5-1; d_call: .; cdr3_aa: CASSLELGPTDTQYF; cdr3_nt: TGCGCCAGCAGCTTGGAATTAGGCCCCACAGATACGCAGTATTTT
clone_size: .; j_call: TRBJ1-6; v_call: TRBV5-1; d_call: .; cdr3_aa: CASSLAEAGRLRDPLHF; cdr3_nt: TGCGCCAGCAGCTTGGCCGAGGCAGGGAGGTTAAGGGATCCCCTCCACTTT
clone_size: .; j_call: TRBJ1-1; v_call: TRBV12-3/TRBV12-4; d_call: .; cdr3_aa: CASSLETGNTEAFF; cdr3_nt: TGTGCCAGCAGTCTGGAGACAGGGAACACTGAAGCTTTCTTT
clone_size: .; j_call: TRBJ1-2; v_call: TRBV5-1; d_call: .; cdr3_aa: CASSFSTFNYGYTF; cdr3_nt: TGCGCCAGCAGCTTCTCGACATTTAACTATGGCTACACCTTC
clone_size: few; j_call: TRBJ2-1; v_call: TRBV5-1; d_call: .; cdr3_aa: CASSLEGPTYNEQFF; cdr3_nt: TGCGCCAGCAGCTTGGAGGGGCCTACCTACAATGAGCAGTTCTTC
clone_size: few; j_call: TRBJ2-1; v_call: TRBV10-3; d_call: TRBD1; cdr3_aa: CAISESRIAGQGNLDEQFF; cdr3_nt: TGTGCCATCAGTGAGTCGCGCATCGCAGGACAGGGCAATCTCGATGAGCAGTTCTTC
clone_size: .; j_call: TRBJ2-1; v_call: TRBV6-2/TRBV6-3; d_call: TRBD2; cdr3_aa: CASSPGLPYNEQFF; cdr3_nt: TGTGCCAGCAGTCCGGGACTACCCTACAATGAGCAGTTCTTC
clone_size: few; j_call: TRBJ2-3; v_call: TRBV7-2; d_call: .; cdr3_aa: CASSFRGDTQYF; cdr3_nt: TGTGCCAGCAGCTTTCGGGGGGATACGCAGTATTTT
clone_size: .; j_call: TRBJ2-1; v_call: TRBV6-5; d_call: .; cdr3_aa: CASGHNEQFF; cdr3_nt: TGTGCCAGCGGACACAATGAGCAGTTCTTC
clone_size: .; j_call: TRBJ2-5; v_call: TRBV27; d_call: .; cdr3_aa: CASSSGAWQETQYF; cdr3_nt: TGTGCCAGCAGTTCGGGGGCATGGCAAGAGACCCAGTACTTC
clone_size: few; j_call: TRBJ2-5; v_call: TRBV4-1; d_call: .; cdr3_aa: CASSPRTLLETQYF; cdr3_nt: TGCGCCAGCAGCCCAAGGACGCTCTTAGAGACCCAGTACTTC
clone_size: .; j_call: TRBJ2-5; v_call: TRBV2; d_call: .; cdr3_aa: CALGGGPETQYF; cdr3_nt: TGTGCCCTAGGGGGGGGGCCAGAGACCCAGTACTTC
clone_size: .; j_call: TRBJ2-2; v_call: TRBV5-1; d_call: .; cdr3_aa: CASSAFLAAGELFF; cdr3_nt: TGCGCCAGCAGCGCTTTCCTCGCGGCCGGGGAGCTGTTTTTT
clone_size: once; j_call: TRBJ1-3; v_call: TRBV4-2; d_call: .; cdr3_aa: CASSQGLSTGYSGNTIYF; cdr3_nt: TGTGCCAGCAGCCAAGGATTGAGTACTGGCTACTCTGGAAACACCATATATTTT
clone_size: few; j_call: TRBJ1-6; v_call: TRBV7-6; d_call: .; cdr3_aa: CASSSTGGSPLHF; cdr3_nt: TGTGCCAGCAGCTCGACAGGCGGCTCACCCCTCCACTTT
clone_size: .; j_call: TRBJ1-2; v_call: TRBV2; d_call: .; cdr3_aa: CASTKGQYSNYGYTF; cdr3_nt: TGTGCCAGCACCAAAGGACAGTATTCTAACTATGGCTACACCTTC
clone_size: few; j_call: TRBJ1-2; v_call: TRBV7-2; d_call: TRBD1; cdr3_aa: CASSLEDRVYGYTF; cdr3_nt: TGTGCCAGCAGCTTAGAGGACAGGGTCTATGGCTACACCTTC
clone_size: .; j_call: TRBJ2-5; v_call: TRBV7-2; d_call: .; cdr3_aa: CASSFRQGAETQYF; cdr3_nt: TGTGCCAGCAGCTTCCGACAAGGTGCGGAGACCCAGTACTTC
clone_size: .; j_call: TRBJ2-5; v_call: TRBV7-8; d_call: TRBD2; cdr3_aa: CASSLGTSGKSETQYF; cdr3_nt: TGTGCCAGCAGCTTGGGGACTAGCGGGAAATCTGAGACCCAGTACTTC
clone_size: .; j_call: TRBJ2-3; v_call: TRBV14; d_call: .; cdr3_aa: CASSQRAAPADTQYF; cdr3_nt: TGTGCCAGCAGCCAACGAGCGGCCCCCGCAGATACGCAGTATTTT
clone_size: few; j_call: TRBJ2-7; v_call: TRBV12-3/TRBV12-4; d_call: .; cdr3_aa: CASLGASPYEQYF; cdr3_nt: TGTGCCAGCTTGGGGGCTAGCCCCTACGAGCAGTACTTC
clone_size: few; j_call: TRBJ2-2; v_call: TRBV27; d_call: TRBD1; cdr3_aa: CASSIVARGLGELFF; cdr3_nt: TGTGCCAGCAGTATTGTGGCCAGGGGGCTTGGGGAGCTGTTTTTT
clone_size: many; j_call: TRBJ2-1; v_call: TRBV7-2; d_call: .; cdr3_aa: CASSWTSYNEQFF; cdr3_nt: TGTGCCAGCAGCTGGACCTCCTACAATGAGCAGTTCTTC
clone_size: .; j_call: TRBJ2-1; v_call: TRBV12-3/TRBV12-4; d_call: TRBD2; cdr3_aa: CASSSTGRSNEQFF; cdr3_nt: TGTGCCAGCAGCTCTACCGGGAGGAGTAATGAGCAGTTCTTC
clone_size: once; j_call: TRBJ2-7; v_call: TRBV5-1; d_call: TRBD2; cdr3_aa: CASTPGLAGGPYEQYF; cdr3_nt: TGCGCCAGCACCCCGGGACTAGCGGGGGGTCCCTACGAGCAGTACTTC
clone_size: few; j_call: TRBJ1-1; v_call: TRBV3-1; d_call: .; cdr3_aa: CASSQEGFMNTEAFF; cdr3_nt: TGTGCCAGCAGCCAAGAAGGTTTCATGAACACTGAAGCTTTCTTT
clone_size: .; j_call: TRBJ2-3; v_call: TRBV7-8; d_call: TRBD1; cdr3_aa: CASSLQGAPDTQYF; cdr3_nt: TGTGCCAGCAGCTTACAGGGGGCTCCAGATACGCAGTATTTT
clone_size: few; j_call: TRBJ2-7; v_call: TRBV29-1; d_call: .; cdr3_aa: CSVEGGDSYYEQYF; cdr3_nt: TGCAGCGTTGAAGGGGGGGACAGCTACTACGAGCAGTACTTC
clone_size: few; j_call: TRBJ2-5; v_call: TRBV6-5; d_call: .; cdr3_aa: CASSGNNQETQYF; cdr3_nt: TGTGCCAGCAGTGGCAACAACCAAGAGACCCAGTACTTC
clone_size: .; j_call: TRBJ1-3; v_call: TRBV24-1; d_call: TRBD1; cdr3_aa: CATSDSRTGISGNTIYF; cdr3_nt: TGTGCCACCAGTGATTCACGGACAGGGATCTCTGGAAACACCATATATTTT
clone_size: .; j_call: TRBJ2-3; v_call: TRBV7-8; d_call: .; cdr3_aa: CASSLEPGLRQYF; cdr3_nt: TGTGCCAGCAGCTTAGAACCGGGACTGCGGCAGTATTTT
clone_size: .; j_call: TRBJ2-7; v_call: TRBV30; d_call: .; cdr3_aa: CAWSQGPYEQYF; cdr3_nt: TGTGCCTGGAGCCAAGGCCCCTACGAGCAGTACTTC
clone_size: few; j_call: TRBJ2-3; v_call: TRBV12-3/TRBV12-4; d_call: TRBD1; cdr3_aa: CASSPRPGQRSEDTQYF; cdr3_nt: TGTGCCAGCAGTCCACGACCGGGACAGAGGTCGGAGGATACGCAGTATTTT
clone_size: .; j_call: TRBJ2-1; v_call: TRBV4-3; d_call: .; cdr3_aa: CASSQDVMGGPTFF; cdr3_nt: TGCGCCAGCAGCCAAGATGTGATGGGCGGTCCGACGTTCTTC
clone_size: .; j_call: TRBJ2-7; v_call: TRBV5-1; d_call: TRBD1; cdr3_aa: CASSLAPTTGGFDEQYF; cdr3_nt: TGCGCCAGCAGCTTGGCCCCTACGACAGGGGGTTTCGACGAGCAGTACTTC
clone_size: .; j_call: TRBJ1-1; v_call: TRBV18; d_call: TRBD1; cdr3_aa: CASSPSGGMNTEAFF; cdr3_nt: TGTGCCAGCTCACCATCAGGGGGCATGAACACTGAAGCTTTCTTT
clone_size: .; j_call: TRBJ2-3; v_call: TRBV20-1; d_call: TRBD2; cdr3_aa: CSARSGGISTDTQYF; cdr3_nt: TGCAGTGCTAGATCGGGGGGGATCAGCACAGATACGCAGTATTTT
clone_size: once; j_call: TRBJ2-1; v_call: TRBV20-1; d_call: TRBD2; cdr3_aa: CSATGSGDYNEQFF; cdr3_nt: TGCAGTGCTACGGGGAGCGGGGACTACAATGAGCAGTTCTTC
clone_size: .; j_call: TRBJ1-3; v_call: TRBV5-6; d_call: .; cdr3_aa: CASSPGVLRNTIYF; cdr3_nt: TGTGCCAGCAGCCCGGGGGTGCTAAGAAACACCATATATTTT
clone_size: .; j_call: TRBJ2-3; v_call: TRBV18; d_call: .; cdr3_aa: CASSPPWQGSDTQYF; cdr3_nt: TGTGCCAGCTCACCACCGTGGCAGGGTTCAGATACGCAGTATTTT
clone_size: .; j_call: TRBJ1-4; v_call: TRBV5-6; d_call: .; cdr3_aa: CASSSGVGDRGEKLFF; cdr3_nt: TGTGCCAGCAGCTCAGGGGTCGGGGACCGGGGGGAAAAACTGTTTTTT
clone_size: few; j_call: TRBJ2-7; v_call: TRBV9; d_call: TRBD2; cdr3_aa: CASSVGSLAAYEQYF; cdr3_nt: TGTGCCAGCAGCGTAGGATCCCTAGCGGCCTACGAGCAGTACTTC
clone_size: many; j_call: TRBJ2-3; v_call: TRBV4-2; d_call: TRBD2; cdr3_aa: CASSQTSRILTDTQYF; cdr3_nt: TGTGCCAGCAGCCAGACTAGCAGGATTCTCACAGATACGCAGTATTTT
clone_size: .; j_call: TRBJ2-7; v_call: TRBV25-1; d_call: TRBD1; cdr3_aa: CASRRGQGASYEQYF; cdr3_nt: TGTGCCAGCCGCCGGGGACAGGGGGCGTCCTACGAGCAGTACTTC
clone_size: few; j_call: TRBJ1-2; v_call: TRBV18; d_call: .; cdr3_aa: CASSPSTDADYGYTF; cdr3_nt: TGTGCCAGCTCACCATCAACTGACGCGGACTATGGCTACACCTTC
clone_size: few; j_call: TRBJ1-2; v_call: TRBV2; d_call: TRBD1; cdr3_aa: CASSEGQRNYGYTF; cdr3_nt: TGTGCCAGCAGTGAGGGACAGCGAAACTATGGCTACACCTTC
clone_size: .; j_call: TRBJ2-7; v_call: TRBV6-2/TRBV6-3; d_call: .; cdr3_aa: CASIPQRSSYEQYF; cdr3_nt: TGTGCCAGCATCCCCCAGCGGAGCTCCTACGAGCAGTACTTC
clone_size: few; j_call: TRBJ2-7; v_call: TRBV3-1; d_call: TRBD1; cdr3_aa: CASSQRDRGDEQYF; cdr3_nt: TGTGCCAGCAGCCAACGGGACAGGGGGGACGAGCAGTACTTC
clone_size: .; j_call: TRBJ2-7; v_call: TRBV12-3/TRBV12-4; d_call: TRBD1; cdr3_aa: CASSLGRDRLSYEQYF; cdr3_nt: TGTGCCAGCAGTTTAGGGCGGGACAGGCTTTCCTACGAGCAGTACTTC
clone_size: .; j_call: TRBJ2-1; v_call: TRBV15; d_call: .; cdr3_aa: CATSDLPSYNEQFF; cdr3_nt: TGTGCCACCAGCGACCTGCCCTCCTACAATGAGCAGTTCTTC